The 15 T cell receptor beta chains in this list originate from one sample, sequenced in a study of beta chain features in type 1 diabetes. Every isolated RNA sample was fully reverse transcribed, so sequencing captured expressed TCRB transcripts. Assay: immunoSEQ multiplex PCR; the TCRdb copy retains only in-frame clones and omits some. The table lists around 140,000 clones, roughly 10% of them singletons. The sequenced sample consisted of central memory CD4+ T cells from blood. The source of these receptors is a woman between 35 and 50 years old in good health.

This chain uses TRBV18 with TRBJ1-5; D is ambiguous. The CDR3 has 14 residues. V lost 3 bases and J 3 bases, leaving 9 bases between the germline ends. Germline CDR1 reads KGHSH; CDR2 reads LQKENI. The CDR3 nucleotides read TGTGCCAGCTCACCCAACGGACTCAATCAGCCCCAGCATTTT. The encoded protein is CASSPNGLNQPQHF.

The chain carries TRBV5-1 and TRBJ2-2; D is possibly TRBD2 (5 bases). V was pared by 0 bases and J by 7 bases, with 13 bases between. The CDR3 contains 15 residues. CDR1 SGHRS and CDR2 YFSETQ come from the germline V gene. CDR3 DNA sequence: TGCGCCAGCAGCTTGGACCCTCTAGGGAGCGGGGAGCTGTTTTTT. Translated: CASSLDPLGSGELFF.

This clone was observed a handful of times. The CDR3 DNA is TGTGCCATCAGCGCGACAGGGTTAAGTGAGCAGTTCTTC. This encodes CAISATGLSEQFF. The V and J genes are TRBV10-3 and TRBJ2-1; 7 nucleotides align to TRBD1. The CDR3 has 13 amino acids. The germline gives CDR1 ENHRY, CDR2 SYGVKD. The V gene end was trimmed by 6 bases and the J gene end by 9 bases; junction bases not matched to a gene: 8.

A few counts support this clone. This chain connects TRBV7-9 to TRBJ2-4; D unresolved. Germline V gives CDR1 SEHNR, CDR2 FQNEAQ (reference sequence). The CDR3 extends over 14 amino acids. The germline V and J ends were trimmed by 3 bases and 5 bases, with 11 bases remaining between them. The CDR3 DNA sequence: TGTGCCAGCAGCTTTACCGGGTCTCAAAACATTCAGTACTTC. This gives the protein CASSFTGSQNIQYF.

Here the CDR3 reads CASSFLAGVPDTQYF. The DNA for the CDR3 is TGCGCCAGCAGCTTCCTAGCGGGGGTGCCAGATACGCAGTATTTT. The gene calls are TRBV5-1 and TRBJ2-3; 10 positions match TRBD2. The germline CDR1 and CDR2 sequences are SGHRS and YFSETQ. Trimming took 2 bases from V and 4 from J; bases not matched to a gene: 4. The CDR3 runs 15 residues.

The CDR3 DNA reads as TGTGCCAGCAGCACTGGGACTAGCGGGGGGACAGATACGCAGTATTTT. Translating gives CASSTGTSGGTDTQYF. The chain combines TRBV5-4 with TRBJ2-3; 15 bases match TRBD2. Germline V gene lookup returns CDR1 SGHNT and CDR2 YYREEE (reference sequence). V lost 4 bases to trimming and J lost 3 bases; unmatched junction nucleotides: 3. The CDR3 has 16 residues.

This clone was picked up a small number of times. The V and J genes are TRBV5-1 and TRBJ1-4; TRBD1 aligns across 8 bases. V was clipped by 5 bases and J by 5 bases; unmatched bases: 8. The CDR3 covers 15 residues. CDR1 and CDR2 from the germline V gene are SGHRS and YFSETQ. The CDR3 DNA sequence: TGCGCCAGCAGTTCCCAGGGACAGGTCAATGAAAAACTGTTTTTT. It specifies CASSSQGQVNEKLFF.

The chain carries TRBV7-8 and TRBJ1-2; D gene uncertain. Germline assignment: CDR1 SGHVS and CDR2 FQNEAQ. Trimming cost V 1 base and J 13 bases, with 25 bases left between them. This CDR3 comprises 16 residues. The CDR3 bases are TGTGCCAGCAGCTTAGGGGGAACAGCTGACGGGGTGGCTATCACCTTC. Protein product: CASSLGGTADGVAITF.

The rearrangement links TRBV5-4 to TRBJ1-1, with D possibly being TRBD1 (6 bases). The CDR3 spans 14 residues. Germline-derived CDR1 and CDR2 are SGHNT and YYREEE (reference sequence). V was trimmed by 0 bases and J by 2 bases, leaving 8 bases between them. The CDR3 DNA is TGTGCCAGCAGCTTGGCTGGGGGCAACACTGAAGCTTTCTTT. Amino acid sequence: CASSLAGGNTEAFF.

This clone was found a few times. The chain couples TRBV6-6 to TRBJ2-2, with a tentative D call TRBD1 (6 bases). The germline gives CDR1 MNHNY, CDR2 SVGAGI (reference sequence). This CDR3 has 13 residues. The ends were cut back, 7 bases at V and 5 bases at J, with 11 bases in the middle. The CDR3, as DNA: TGTGCCAGCAACCCTCAGGGGACCGGGGAGCTGTTTTTT. Translated, it gives CASNPQGTGELFF.

This clone has a count of ten or more. This chain links TRBV7-9 with TRBJ2-1, with D uncertain. This CDR3 is built from 12 residues. From germline, CDR1 is SEHNR and CDR2 FQNEAQ (reference sequence). Trimming pared 5 bases from V and 9 bases from J, leaving 11 bases between. CDR3 in DNA: TGTGCCAGCAGCACTTATTCCATTGAGCAGTTCTTC. This translates into CASSTYSIEQFF.

This clone appeared a few times. The gene calls are TRBV9 and TRBJ2-3, with 7 bases fitting TRBD2. Germline trimming cut 0 bases from V and 5 bases from J; bases unmatched to any gene: 6. The CDR3 extends over 15 amino acids. The germline CDR1 and CDR2 sequences are SGDLS and YYNGEE. The CDR3 region is CASSVAAGDKDTQYF. As DNA, the CDR3 is TGTGCCAGCAGCGTAGCTGCGGGGGATAAAGATACGCAGTATTTT.

The sample holds many counts of this clone. The chain couples TRBV18 to TRBJ1-1; D unclear. The CDR3 length is 15 residues. CDR1 is KGHSH, CDR2 LQKENI, per germline. V was cut by 2 bases and J by 1 base, with 11 bases left in between. The CDR3 DNA sequence: TGTGCCAGCTCACCAGCAGTCGGCGGGAACACTGAAGCTTTCTTT. It encodes CASSPAVGGNTEAFF.

This clone was seen at least ten times. This chain links TRBV5-1 with TRBJ2-3, with D uncertain. The CDR3 loop spans 15 amino acids. The germline V gene has CDR1 SGHRS and CDR2 YFSETQ. Trimming took 0 bases from V and 2 from J, leaving 10 bases between them. The CDR3: CASSLAAATTDTQYF. The CDR3 nucleotides read TGCGCCAGCAGCTTGGCCGCGGCGACCACAGATACGCAGTATTTT.

This clone has a count of ten or more. The chain recombines TRBV7-2 with TRBJ1-6; 9 nucleotides align to TRBD1. CDR1 SGHTA and CDR2 FQGNSA come from the germline V gene. Germline trimming cut 5 bases from V and 10 bases from J; bases unmatched to any gene: 6. This CDR3 contains 14 residues. In DNA form, the CDR3 reads TGTGCCAGCAGCCAGCGGACAGGGGCCTCACCCCTCCACTTT. Amino acids: CASSQRTGASPLHF.